This entry is about one T cell receptor (beta chain). The antigen is undetermined. The data originate from a study of cytomegalovirus exposure and HLA in healthy donors. Whole-study context: Among the approximately 410 genotyped donors, 81% were placed in the Caucasian-associated ancestry cluster.

It was with 60 Vbeta and 13 Jbeta primers that the PCR ran. Sequencing was performed with immunoSEQ multiplex PCR; in TCRdb, only in-frame clones are kept and a portion is missing. The sample has about 250,000 clones, 72% seen once. Trimming removed 5 bases from V and 0 bases from J; junction bases left unmatched: 5. This CDR3 has 15 residues. Germline values: CDR1 SGHTS, CDR2 YDEGEE. Broader study findings: Based on reports, TCR beta sequences accurately predicted HLA-A and HLA-B alleles for most subjects. Association with HLA alleles at 0.05 false discovery rate was found for 15,000 to 20,000 TCR beta sequences in a later analysis. Immune exposure data for these donors was limited to CMV serostatus.

This TCR came from a female donor in good health and CMV-seronegative. The sequencing input was PBMCs. V is TRBV5-8 and J is TRBJ2-7; 10 nucleotides match TRBD2. CDR3 sequence (DNA): TGTGCCAGCAGAGTAGCGGGAGGCGCCTCCTACGAGCAGTACTTC. As protein: CASRVAGGASYEQYF.